A selection of T cell receptor beta chains follows, all from one sample in a study of blood T cell repertoires in COVID-19. Method: immunoSEQ multiplex PCR; TCRdb's copy keeps in-frame clones and lacks some. The sample consists of approximately 98,000 clones, about four fifths of them appearing once. Specimen: peripheral blood. These receptors all come from a woman in her sixties or seventies with acute or convalescent COVID-19. Both conserved end residues are part of each CDR3. The D gene is left open where the match is weak. Size is omitted from some rows. Given values are once, few, many or a class for expanded clones.

abundance: NA; v_gene: TRBV2; d_gene: NA; j_gene: TRBJ1-4; CDR3aa: CASSFRGTDEKLFF; CDR3nt: TGTGCCAGCAGTTTTCGCGGAACGGATGAAAAACTGTTTTTT
abundance: NA; v_gene: TRBV11-3; d_gene: TRBD1; j_gene: TRBJ1-6; CDR3aa: CASSPLDRVYNSPLHF; CDR3nt: TGTGCCAGCAGTCCCCTGGACAGGGTTTATAATTCACCCCTCCACTTT
abundance: NA; v_gene: TRBV18; d_gene: NA; j_gene: TRBJ2-3; CDR3aa: CASSPGAFGGMDTQYF; CDR3nt: TGTGCCAGCTCACCAGGGGCCTTCGGCGGGATGGATACGCAGTATTTT
abundance: few; v_gene: TRBV5-1; d_gene: TRBD1; j_gene: TRBJ1-1; CDR3aa: CASSLVLRGPDTEAFF; CDR3nt: TGCGCCAGCAGCTTGGTTTTAAGGGGGCCGGACACTGAAGCTTTCTTT
abundance: NA; v_gene: TRBV30; d_gene: NA; j_gene: TRBJ2-2; CDR3aa: CAWRIYSTGELFF; CDR3nt: TGTGCCTGGAGAATTTATAGCACCGGGGAGCTGTTTTTT
abundance: once; v_gene: TRBV3-1/TRBV3-2; d_gene: NA; j_gene: TRBJ2-5; CDR3aa: CASSQGAGSGETQYF; CDR3nt: TGTGCCAGCAGCCAAGGGGCAGGGTCAGGGGAGACCCAGTACTTC
abundance: few; v_gene: TRBV4-3; d_gene: TRBD1; j_gene: TRBJ1-4; CDR3aa: CASSQDFSTGVEKLFF; CDR3nt: TGCGCCAGCAGCCAAGATTTTTCGACAGGGGTTGAAAAACTGTTTTTT
abundance: NA; v_gene: TRBV28; d_gene: TRBD2; j_gene: TRBJ2-2; CDR3aa: CASTTEAGAPPLGELFF; CDR3nt: TGTGCCAGCACTACCGAAGCGGGGGCTCCCCCACTCGGGGAGCTGTTTTTT
abundance: NA; v_gene: TRBV7-9; d_gene: NA; j_gene: TRBJ1-2; CDR3aa: CASSLETYGYTF; CDR3nt: TGTGCCAGCAGCTTAGAGACTTATGGCTACACCTTC
abundance: NA; v_gene: TRBV28; d_gene: NA; j_gene: TRBJ2-3; CDR3aa: CASAQADTQYF; CDR3nt: TGTGCCAGCGCCCAGGCGGATACGCAGTATTTT
abundance: NA; v_gene: TRBV5-4; d_gene: TRBD1; j_gene: TRBJ1-5; CDR3aa: CASSLEGGGQPQHF; CDR3nt: TGTGCCAGCAGCTTGGAAGGGGGCGGTCAGCCCCAGCATTTT
abundance: NA; v_gene: TRBV5-8; d_gene: NA; j_gene: TRBJ2-7; CDR3aa: CASSLVIGESDEQYF; CDR3nt: TGTGCCAGCAGTTTAGTTATAGGGGAATCGGACGAGCAGTACTTC
abundance: NA; v_gene: TRBV29-1; d_gene: NA; j_gene: TRBJ2-3; CDR3aa: CSARPTATRTDTQYF; CDR3nt: TGCAGCGCGCGTCCGACAGCCACGCGCACAGATACGCAGTATTTT
abundance: NA; v_gene: TRBV7-9; d_gene: NA; j_gene: TRBJ2-7; CDR3aa: CASSSRGFSYEQYF; CDR3nt: TGTGCCAGCAGTTCTCGCGGATTCTCCTACGAGCAGTACTTC
abundance: few; v_gene: TRBV28; d_gene: TRBD1; j_gene: TRBJ2-1; CDR3aa: CASWDRATGDEQFF; CDR3nt: TGTGCCAGCTGGGACAGGGCTACAGGGGATGAGCAGTTCTTC
abundance: NA; v_gene: TRBV7-3; d_gene: NA; j_gene: TRBJ2-1; CDR3aa: CASSSSFGNEQFF; CDR3nt: TGTGCCAGCAGCTCTAGCTTTGGAAATGAGCAGTTCTTC
abundance: NA; v_gene: TRBV5-5; d_gene: NA; j_gene: TRBJ1-2; CDR3aa: CASSLLDNYGYTF; CDR3nt: TGTGCCAGCAGCTTGCTAGATAACTATGGCTACACCTTC
abundance: NA; v_gene: TRBV6-4; d_gene: NA; j_gene: TRBJ1-1; CDR3aa: CASSDLENTEAFF; CDR3nt: TGTGCCAGCAGTGATCTAGAAAACACTGAAGCTTTCTTT
abundance: NA; v_gene: TRBV11-3; d_gene: NA; j_gene: TRBJ2-1; CDR3aa: CASSLAGDNEQFF; CDR3nt: TGTGCCAGCAGCTTGGCAGGTGACAATGAGCAGTTCTTC
abundance: NA; v_gene: TRBV2; d_gene: NA; j_gene: TRBJ1-3; CDR3aa: CASSANAFRRDTIYF; CDR3nt: TGTGCCAGCAGTGCCAATGCCTTCCGGCGGGACACCATATATTTT
abundance: NA; v_gene: TRBV19; d_gene: NA; j_gene: TRBJ2-2; CDR3aa: CASIGRRVRNTGELFF; CDR3nt: TGTGCCAGTATAGGCCGCAGGGTTAGAAACACCGGGGAGCTGTTTTTT
abundance: NA; v_gene: TRBV11-3; d_gene: NA; j_gene: TRBJ1-1; CDR3aa: CASSPTGGTEAFF; CDR3nt: TGTGCCAGCAGCCCGACGGGGGGCACTGAAGCTTTCTTT
abundance: NA; v_gene: TRBV28; d_gene: NA; j_gene: TRBJ1-4; CDR3aa: CASSLDQGREKLFF; CDR3nt: TGTGCCAGCAGTTTGGACCAGGGGCGAGAAAAACTGTTTTTT
abundance: NA; v_gene: TRBV7-6; d_gene: NA; j_gene: TRBJ1-6; CDR3aa: CASSPRQSSSYNSPLHF; CDR3nt: TGTGCCAGCAGCCCCCGACAGTCAAGCTCCTATAATTCACCCCTCCACTTT
abundance: NA; v_gene: TRBV28; d_gene: TRBD1; j_gene: TRBJ1-1; CDR3aa: CASSIQGARTEAFF; CDR3nt: TGTGCCAGCAGTATACAGGGGGCACGGACTGAAGCTTTCTTT
abundance: NA; v_gene: TRBV5-1; d_gene: TRBD1; j_gene: TRBJ1-6; CDR3aa: CASSLAGGSSPLHF; CDR3nt: TGCGCCAGCAGCTTGGCAGGGGGAAGTTCACCCCTCCACTTT
abundance: NA; v_gene: TRBV5-1; d_gene: TRBD2; j_gene: TRBJ2-3; CDR3aa: CASSRSGTSTDTQYF; CDR3nt: TGCGCCAGCAGCAGGAGCGGGACTAGCACAGATACGCAGTATTTT
abundance: NA; v_gene: TRBV19; d_gene: TRBD1; j_gene: TRBJ1-2; CDR3aa: CASTLDRGKSYGYTF; CDR3nt: TGTGCCAGTACTTTGGACAGGGGGAAGAGCTATGGCTACACCTTC
abundance: NA; v_gene: TRBV3-1/TRBV3-2; d_gene: TRBD1; j_gene: TRBJ1-6; CDR3aa: CASSTGTGGSPLHF; CDR3nt: TGTGCCAGCAGTACCGGGACAGGGGGCTCACCCCTCCACTTT
abundance: NA; v_gene: TRBV7-2; d_gene: TRBD2; j_gene: TRBJ2-2; CDR3aa: CASSPYLTSGGAPGELFF; CDR3nt: TGTGCCAGCAGCCCCTACCTAACTAGCGGGGGGGCCCCCGGGGAGCTGTTTTTT
abundance: NA; v_gene: TRBV6-5; d_gene: NA; j_gene: TRBJ2-7; CDR3aa: CASSPHGGRLYEQYF; CDR3nt: TGTGCCAGCAGTCCCCACGGGGGGCGATTGTACGAGCAGTACTTC
abundance: NA; v_gene: TRBV30; d_gene: NA; j_gene: TRBJ2-2; CDR3aa: CASFLRDTGELFF; CDR3nt: TGTGCCTCCTTCTTGCGGGACACCGGGGAGCTGTTTTTT
abundance: NA; v_gene: TRBV3-1/TRBV3-2; d_gene: TRBD1; j_gene: TRBJ2-1; CDR3aa: CASSQDYIITRGPLYNEQFF; CDR3nt: TGTGCCAGCAGCCAAGATTATATAATTACAAGGGGGCCTTTGTACAATGAGCAGTTCTTC
abundance: once; v_gene: TRBV6-5; d_gene: TRBD1; j_gene: TRBJ1-5; CDR3aa: CASRPGGGRDQPQHF; CDR3nt: TGTGCCAGCAGGCCCGGAGGGGGCAGGGATCAGCCCCAGCATTTT
abundance: once; v_gene: TRBV18; d_gene: TRBD2; j_gene: TRBJ2-1; CDR3aa: CASSLLAGRYNEQFF; CDR3nt: TGTGCCAGCTCCCTACTAGCGGGGAGATACAATGAGCAGTTCTTC
abundance: NA; v_gene: TRBV7-2; d_gene: NA; j_gene: TRBJ2-7; CDR3aa: CASSLSPPGHSYEQYF; CDR3nt: TGTGCCAGCAGCTTATCGCCCCCGGGTCACTCCTACGAGCAGTACTTC
abundance: few; v_gene: TRBV11-3; d_gene: NA; j_gene: TRBJ2-7; CDR3aa: CASSPGLAPGEQYF; CDR3nt: TGTGCCAGCAGCCCGGGACTCGCGCCCGGCGAGCAGTACTTC
abundance: NA; v_gene: TRBV3-1/TRBV3-2; d_gene: NA; j_gene: TRBJ1-1; CDR3aa: CASSQEGVETDLMNTEAFF; CDR3nt: TGTGCCAGCAGCCAAGAAGGCGTAGAAACAGACCTAATGAACACTGAAGCTTTCTTT
abundance: NA; v_gene: TRBV19; d_gene: TRBD1; j_gene: TRBJ1-4; CDR3aa: CASSMGNRGNEKLFF; CDR3nt: TGTGCCAGTAGTATGGGGAACAGGGGAAATGAAAAACTGTTTTTT
abundance: few; v_gene: TRBV7-3; d_gene: NA; j_gene: TRBJ2-7; CDR3aa: CASSLSWGPGFEQYF; CDR3nt: TGTGCCAGCAGCTTAAGCTGGGGGCCAGGGTTCGAGCAGTACTTC
abundance: NA; v_gene: TRBV11-2; d_gene: NA; j_gene: TRBJ1-2; CDR3aa: CASSLDGNYGYTF; CDR3nt: TGTGCCAGCAGCCTAGACGGTAACTATGGCTACACCTTC
abundance: NA; v_gene: TRBV7-9; d_gene: TRBD1; j_gene: TRBJ2-1; CDR3aa: CASSIDFKFNLGWSQGAPAEQFF; CDR3nt: TGTGCCAGCAGCATCGACTTTAAATTTAATTTGGGTTGGTCACAGGGGGCGCCGGCTGAGCAGTTCTTC
abundance: NA; v_gene: TRBV12-5; d_gene: TRBD1; j_gene: TRBJ2-3; CDR3aa: CASGTGTGTDTQYF; CDR3nt: TGTGCTAGTGGGACCGGGACAGGCACAGATACGCAGTATTTT
abundance: NA; v_gene: TRBV6-4; d_gene: NA; j_gene: TRBJ1-4; CDR3aa: CASSAGANEKLFF; CDR3nt: TGTGCCAGCAGTGCTGGGGCGAATGAAAAACTGTTTTTT
abundance: few; v_gene: TRBV7-9; d_gene: NA; j_gene: TRBJ2-7; CDR3aa: CASSLNRGNVYEQYF; CDR3nt: TGTGCCAGCAGCTTAAATCGGGGTAACGTCTACGAGCAGTACTTC
abundance: NA; v_gene: TRBV7-6; d_gene: TRBD1; j_gene: TRBJ1-1; CDR3aa: CASSSRQGMNTEAFF; CDR3nt: TGTGCCAGCAGCTCCCGACAGGGTATGAACACTGAAGCTTTCTTT
abundance: few; v_gene: TRBV6-5; d_gene: NA; j_gene: TRBJ1-5; CDR3aa: CASSRGSSNQPQHF; CDR3nt: TGTGCCAGCAGTAGAGGGTCAAGCAATCAGCCCCAGCATTTT
abundance: NA; v_gene: TRBV7-2; d_gene: TRBD1; j_gene: TRBJ2-3; CDR3aa: CASSPSGRGRRGTDTQYF; CDR3nt: TGTGCCAGCAGCCCAAGTGGAAGGGGGCGGAGAGGCACAGATACGCAGTATTTT
abundance: NA; v_gene: TRBV7-2; d_gene: TRBD2; j_gene: TRBJ2-3; CDR3aa: CASSPRLAPDTQYF; CDR3nt: TGTGCCAGCAGCCCCCGACTAGCGCCAGATACGCAGTATTTT
abundance: NA; v_gene: TRBV28; d_gene: NA; j_gene: TRBJ2-7; CDR3aa: CASTRQKSSYEQYF; CDR3nt: TGTGCCAGCACACGACAGAAGAGCTCCTACGAGCAGTACTTC
abundance: NA; v_gene: TRBV18; d_gene: NA; j_gene: TRBJ2-6; CDR3aa: CASSPPSYGANVLTF; CDR3nt: TGTGCCAGCTCACCGCCATCCTATGGGGCCAACGTCCTGACTTTC
abundance: NA; v_gene: TRBV5-1; d_gene: TRBD2; j_gene: TRBJ2-3; CDR3aa: CASKREESTDTQYF; CDR3nt: TGCGCCAGCAAACGGGAGGAAAGCACAGATACGCAGTATTTT